These 20 T cell receptor beta chains originate from one sample sequenced in a study of blood T cell repertoires in COVID-19. Method: immunoSEQ multiplex PCR; TCRdb's copy keeps in-frame clones and lacks some. The sample carries a few hundred thousand clones, 88% recorded once. Material for sequencing was peripheral blood. The receptors derive from a woman aged 25-40 years with acute or convalescent COVID-19.

In its sample, this clone was seen once. The J gene is TRBJ1-2, the V gene TRBV5-1; a possible D gene is TRBD1 (6 bases). The germline CDR1 and CDR2 sequences are SGHRS and YFSETQ. V shed 0 bases and J shed 4 bases, with 13 bases lying between them. The CDR3 is 15 amino acids. DNA of the CDR3: TGCGCCAGCAGCTTGGATAGGACAGCATCCTATGGCTACACCTTC. Its translation is CASSLDRTASYGYTF.

The chain employs TRBV7-9 and TRBJ1-5; maybe TRBD1 (5 bases). CDR3 length: 17 residues. Between the trimmed V and J ends, which lost 2 bases and 0 bases, there was a span of 14 bases. Germline lookup yields CDR1 SEHNR and CDR2 FQNEAQ (reference sequence). For the CDR3, the DNA is TGTGCCAGCAGCTTAACCTCCGGGGGGGTTAGCAATCAGCCCCAGCATTTT. Amino acid sequence: CASSLTSGGVSNQPQHF.

The gene calls are TRBV9 and TRBJ1-3, with D unresolved. The V and J ends lost 4 bases and 0 bases respectively, with 11 bases between them. Per the germline V gene, CDR1 is SGDLS and CDR2 is YYNGEE. CDR3 size: 15 residues. CDR3 sequence (DNA): TGTGCCAGCAGCATGGACGGGAGCTCTGGAAACACCATATATTTT. Amino acids: CASSMDGSSGNTIYF.

The chain has TRBV3-1 (or the pseudogene TRBV3-2) and TRBJ2-3, with 13 positions matching TRBD2. Per germline, CDR1 LGHDT and CDR2 YNNKEL (reference sequence). Trimming cost V 4 bases and J 4 bases; bases outside gene matches: 5. CDR3 length: 16 residues. CDR3 coding DNA: TGTGCCAGCAGCCCACTAGCGGGAGGGCCCCCAGATACGCAGTATTTT. This encodes CASSPLAGGPPDTQYF.

V and J are TRBV14 and TRBJ2-7, with D tentatively TRBD1 (6 bases). V lost 4 bases and J lost 2, with 18 bases in between. CDR3 length: 16 residues. Looked up from germline, CDR1 is SGHDN and CDR2 is FVKESK. CDR3 DNA sequence: TGTGCCAGCAGCCCTCACAGGGCTACTGACCCCTACGAGCAGTACTTC. This codes for CASSPHRATDPYEQYF.

The V gene is TRBV23-1, the J gene TRBJ2-7; D not certain. TRBV23-1 is an ORF; its function is uncertain. V was clipped by 8 bases and J by 3 bases, with 8 bases between them. The CDR3 has 11 amino acids. Here the CDR3 reads CASPSYYEQYF. The CDR3 region has the DNA TGCGCCAGCCCCTCCTACTACGAGCAGTACTTC.

The CDR3 loop reads CASRVTGSGFIHEQYF. In DNA form, the CDR3 reads TGCGCCAGCAGGGTGACAGGAAGCGGTTTTATCCACGAGCAGTACTTC. The gene calls are TRBV5-1 and TRBJ2-7; D might be TRBD1 (6 bases). Germline V lookup: CDR1 SGHRS, CDR2 YFSETQ. The V gene lost 5 bases and the J gene lost 5 bases, with 23 bases spanning the gap. The CDR3 consists of 16 residues.

V is TRBV25-1 and J is TRBJ2-1; 11 bases fit TRBD2. The CDR3 totals 16 residues. The germline CDR1 and CDR2 sequences are MGHDK and SYGVNS. The ends lost 4 bases at V and 4 bases at J; junction bases unmatched: 6. Here the CDR3 reads CASSGGLAGTYNEQFF. The CDR3 DNA reads TGTGCCAGCAGTGGAGGACTAGCGGGCACATACAATGAGCAGTTCTTC.

The rearrangement joins TRBV21-1 to TRBJ2-7; the DNA was not used to check the table's D call, TRBD2. TRBV21-1 represents a pseudogene. The CDR3 runs 18 residues. CDR3 coding DNA: TGTGCCAGCAGCAAGGCAGGTCTAGCGGAAAAATCCACCTACGAGCAGTACTTC. The encoded protein is CASSKAGLAEKSTYEQYF.

This chain connects TRBV19 to TRBJ2-3; the match to TRBD2 covers 9 bases. From germline, CDR1 is LNHDA and CDR2 SQIVND (reference sequence). The J segment lost 5 bases and the V segment lost 2 bases, leaving 5 bases of the junction unmatched. This CDR3 comprises 15 residues. CDR3 nucleotide sequence: TGTGCCAGTAGTATACAAGCGGGAGGTATAGATACGCAGTATTTT. Translating it yields CASSIQAGGIDTQYF.

The chain joins TRBV30 to TRBJ2-7, with 8 bases lining up with TRBD1. CDR1 is GTSNPN and CDR2 is SVGIG in the germline V gene (reference sequence). This CDR3 comprises 12 residues. Trimming cost V 3 bases and J 6 bases; bases outside gene matches: 4. The CDR3 DNA is TGTGCCTGGAGCCGGACAGGGACCGAGCAGTACTTC. This sequence encodes CAWSRTGTEQYF.

This chain uses TRBV9 with TRBJ2-1, with D perhaps matching TRBD2 (5 bases). CDR3 length equals 15 residues. CDR1 and CDR2 (germline): SGDLS, YYNGEE. V lost 0 bases and J lost 5, with 12 bases in between. The CDR3 DNA is TGTGCCAGCAGCGTAGTGTCAGCGGCTCACAATGAGCAGTTCTTC. It translates to CASSVVSAAHNEQFF.

The chain links TRBV3-1 (or the pseudogene TRBV3-2) to TRBJ2-3, with a possible D match to TRBD2 (5 bases). Germline V CDR1 and CDR2: LGHDT, YNNKEL (reference sequence). CDR3 size: 18 residues. V was clipped by 2 bases and J by 1 base, with 19 bases between them. CDR3 in amino acids: CASSQKDTADPRTDTQYF. CDR3 coding DNA: TGTGCCAGCAGCCAAAAAGACACAGCGGACCCCCGCACAGATACGCAGTATTTT.

The chain uses TRBV9 and TRBJ2-5, with a weak D call TRBD1 (7 bases). V was trimmed by 2 bases and J by 5 bases, leaving 10 bases between them. The CDR3 is 13 amino acids. Germline CDR1 reads SGDLS; CDR2 reads YYNGEE. Written as DNA, the CDR3 is TGTGCCAGCAGCGTTGCAGGGGGGGAGACCCAGTACTTC. It encodes CASSVAGGETQYF. Looking up the rest from reference TRBV9 and TRBJ2-5 gives the full variable domain: DSGVTQTPKHLITATGQRVTLRCSPRSGDLSVYWYQQSLDQGLQFLIQYYNGEERAKGNILERFSAQQFPDLHSELNLSSLELGDSALYFCASSVAGGETQYFGPGTRLLVL.

V and J are TRBV5-1 and TRBJ2-1, with TRBD2 identical over 11 bases. Trimming removed 4 bases from V and 0 bases from J; junction bases left unmatched: 15. Germline loops: CDR1 SGHRS, CDR2 YFSETQ. This CDR3 has 20 amino acids. In nucleotides, the CDR3 is TGCGCCAGCAGCCTAGGGTTGCTAGCGGGGGGTAGGAGCTCCTACAATGAGCAGTTCTTC. Its protein is CASSLGLLAGGRSSYNEQFF.

Remarks on this clone: Other DNA sequences from this sample encode an identical CDR3 as well. The V gene is TRBV12-3 or TRBV12-4, the J gene TRBJ2-7; 8 bases are shared with TRBD2. There are 13 residues in the CDR3. The ends lost 6 bases at V and 3 bases at J; junction bases unmatched: 4. The CDR3 sequence: CASRGSGSYEQYF. The CDR3, as DNA: TGTGCCAGCAGGGGGAGCGGGAGCTACGAGCAGTACTTC.

This chain joins TRBV24-1 and TRBJ2-5; tentative D call: TRBD1 (8 bases). V was pared by 3 bases and J by 4 bases, with 14 bases between. The V gene's germline CDR1 is KGHDR and CDR2 SFDVKD. The CDR3 has 15 residues. CDR3 loop: CATSDITGGGETQYF. The CDR3 DNA sequence: TGTGCCACCAGTGATATCACAGGGGGGGGAGAGACCCAGTACTTC.

J is TRBJ2-3 and V is TRBV25-1; the match to TRBD2 covers 7 bases. J was trimmed by 1 base and V by 2 bases; bases with no gene match: 3. The CDR3 runs to 15 residues. Germline CDR1 reads MGHDK; CDR2 reads SYGVNS. The CDR3: CASSEAGVGTDTQYF. CDR3 sequence (DNA): TGTGCCAGCAGTGAAGCGGGAGTTGGCACAGATACGCAGTATTTT.

The rearrangement joins TRBV5-6 to TRBJ2-3, with TRBD1 identical over 11 bases. V was clipped by 4 bases and J by 3 bases; unmatched bases: 13. This CDR3 has 18 residues. Germline V CDR1 and CDR2: SGHDT, YYEEEE. CDR3 bases: TGTGCCAGCAGCCCCCTTCCGGGACAGGGGGTAAGAACAGATACGCAGTATTTT. Encoded protein: CASSPLPGQGVRTDTQYF.

The chain couples TRBV25-1 to TRBJ1-2; D gene ambiguous. Germline CDR1 and CDR2: MGHDK and SYGVNS. The CDR3 is made up of 14 amino acids. Deletions cut 1 base from V and 7 bases from J, with 13 bases between. CDR3 in DNA: TGTGCCAGCAGTGAATGGCGTCCTGGCGGTGGCTACACCTTC. This translates into CASSEWRPGGGYTF.